This T cell receptor (beta chain) is drawn from a study of cytomegalovirus exposure and HLA in healthy donors. Study conclusions and caveats: The authors later found TCR association rates varying by HLA locus, with DRB1 most and HLA-C fewest.

CDR1 and CDR2 (germline): SNHLY, FYNNEI. CDR3 length: 15 amino acids. Trimming stripped 5 bases from V and 2 bases from J, with 15 bases between. This clone has only a few counts. Its antigen is as yet unknown. The PCR made use of 60 Vbeta and 13 Jbeta primers. The data were produced by immunoSEQ multiplex PCR, yet TCRdb's version contains in-frame clones alone and is incomplete. The sample records more than 250,000 clones, about 90% being singletons. This TCR derives from a woman aged 18-29 years in good health and CMV-seronegative. Sample: PBMCs. The chain combines TRBV2 with TRBJ1-1; tentative D call: TRBD1 (5 bases). CDR3 loop: CASSLQGVPNTEAFF. In DNA, the CDR3 is TGTGCCAGCAGTCTACAAGGGGTCCCCAACACTGAAGCTTTCTTT.